These T cell receptor beta chains were read from a single sample in a study of T cells in Graves' hyperthyroidism and ophthalmopathy. TCRdb ran MiXCR on the multiplex PCR reads and lists one entry per CDR3 protein. The sample shows over 700,000 distinct CDR3 sequences, roughly a third of them seen only once. Sequencing was performed on blood. The receptors here all came from a middle-aged woman with Graves' hyperthyroidism. The CDR3 runs from the conserved cysteine through the conserved F or W. Each record gives: D gene, V gene, J gene, clone size, CDR3 DNA, CDR3 protein. The D gene is left open where the match is weak. Part of the rows lack a size; the others show once, few, many or a class for expanded clones.

d_gene: .
v_gene: TRBV28
j_gene: TRBJ1-2
abundance: .
CDR3nt: TGTGCCAGCACCAATGATAATCGGGGCCCCTATGGCTACACCTTC
CDR3aa: CASTNDNRGPYGYTF

d_gene: TRBD1
v_gene: TRBV24-1
j_gene: TRBJ1-2
abundance: many
CDR3nt: TGTGCCACCAGTGGTGGACAGGGTTTCAACTATGGCTACACCTTC
CDR3aa: CATSGGQGFNYGYTF

d_gene: .
v_gene: TRBV12-3/TRBV12-4
j_gene: TRBJ2-7
abundance: few
CDR3nt: TGTGCCAGCAGTCCCACGCGACAGGCCCGGTCCTACGAGCAGTACTTC
CDR3aa: CASSPTRQARSYEQYF

d_gene: .
v_gene: TRBV9
j_gene: TRBJ1-3
abundance: .
CDR3nt: TGTGCCAGCAGCGGGGGAGCTGGAAACACCATATATTTT
CDR3aa: CASSGGAGNTIYF

d_gene: TRBD2
v_gene: TRBV20-1
j_gene: TRBJ2-5
abundance: .
CDR3nt: TGCAGTGCCCTTGCGGGAGCGATCCAAGAGACCCAGTACTTC
CDR3aa: CSALAGAIQETQYF

d_gene: .
v_gene: TRBV10-3
j_gene: TRBJ1-6
abundance: .
CDR3nt: TGTGCCATCAGTGATGCGACAGTGCTCTATAATTCACCCCTCCACTTT
CDR3aa: CAISDATVLYNSPLHF

d_gene: .
v_gene: TRBV7-2
j_gene: TRBJ2-6
abundance: many
CDR3nt: TGTGCCAACAGCTTGTCCTCTGGGGCCAACGTCCTGACTTTC
CDR3aa: CANSLSSGANVLTF

d_gene: TRBD1
v_gene: TRBV10-3
j_gene: TRBJ2-2
abundance: .
CDR3nt: TGTGCCATCAGCGGTCTGGACAGGGTCGGCGGGGAGCTGTTTTTT
CDR3aa: CAISGLDRVGGELFF

d_gene: .
v_gene: TRBV15
j_gene: TRBJ1-2
abundance: .
CDR3nt: TGTGCCACTAGTCCGAGGGGGAGGGGCTATGGCTACACCTTC
CDR3aa: CATSPRGRGYGYTF

d_gene: TRBD1
v_gene: TRBV7-2
j_gene: TRBJ2-3
abundance: .
CDR3nt: TGTGCCAGCAGCTTAGCAAGCCTAACGACAGGGACGCAGTATTTT
CDR3aa: CASSLASLTTGTQYF

d_gene: TRBD1
v_gene: TRBV5-1
j_gene: TRBJ1-2
abundance: few
CDR3nt: TGCGCCAGCAGCCCCGGGACAGGGGGCGCGAATGGCTACACCTTC
CDR3aa: CASSPGTGGANGYTF

d_gene: .
v_gene: TRBV4-3
j_gene: TRBJ1-6
abundance: many
CDR3nt: TGCGCCAGCAGCCAAGATCGCAGGGATTCACCCCTCCACTTT
CDR3aa: CASSQDRRDSPLHF

d_gene: .
v_gene: TRBV10-3
j_gene: TRBJ2-7
abundance: .
CDR3nt: TGTGCCATCAGTGAGTCGACCCAGGCAGAAGAGCAGTACTTC
CDR3aa: CAISESTQAEEQYF

d_gene: .
v_gene: TRBV19
j_gene: TRBJ1-1
abundance: many
CDR3nt: TGTGCCAGTAGTGTTCAGGAGAACACTGAAGCTTTCTTT
CDR3aa: CASSVQENTEAFF

d_gene: TRBD1
v_gene: TRBV12-3/TRBV12-4
j_gene: TRBJ1-4
abundance: .
CDR3nt: TGTGCCAGCAGTCCCGGGACAGGGCATAATGAAAAACTGTTTTTT
CDR3aa: CASSPGTGHNEKLFF

d_gene: TRBD1
v_gene: TRBV12-3/TRBV12-4
j_gene: TRBJ2-5
abundance: many
CDR3nt: TGTGCCAGCAGTGTACAGGGGATTCGCGAGACCCAGTACTTC
CDR3aa: CASSVQGIRETQYF

d_gene: .
v_gene: TRBV5-1
j_gene: TRBJ1-2
abundance: many
CDR3nt: TGTGCCAGCAGCTTAGACGGTGACTATGGCTACACCTTC
CDR3aa: CASSLDGDYGYTF

d_gene: TRBD2
v_gene: TRBV5-1
j_gene: TRBJ2-2
abundance: .
CDR3nt: TGCGCCAGCAGCCATAGCGGGAGTGTGACCGGGGAGCTGTTTTTT
CDR3aa: CASSHSGSVTGELFF

d_gene: .
v_gene: TRBV10-3
j_gene: TRBJ1-3
abundance: many
CDR3nt: TGTGCCACGCAGGCACAGGGTTGGAACACCATATATTTT
CDR3aa: CATQAQGWNTIYF

d_gene: TRBD2
v_gene: TRBV5-1
j_gene: TRBJ2-6
abundance: once
CDR3nt: TGTGCCAGCAACCCACAAGCAAGCACTAGCGCACTATCCAACGTCCTGACTTTC
CDR3aa: CASNPQASTSALSNVLTF

d_gene: TRBD2
v_gene: TRBV5-8
j_gene: TRBJ2-6
abundance: many
CDR3nt: TGTGCCAGCAGCTTCAGACTAGCGGGAGGGAAGTACTCTGGGGCCAACGTCCTGACTTTC
CDR3aa: CASSFRLAGGKYSGANVLTF

d_gene: TRBD1
v_gene: TRBV29-1
j_gene: TRBJ1-2
abundance: .
CDR3nt: TGCAGCGTTTGGGACAGGATCGAATTC
CDR3aa: CSVWDRIEF

d_gene: .
v_gene: TRBV4-1
j_gene: TRBJ1-2
abundance: .
CDR3nt: TGCGCCAGCAGCCCCCCCGATATGGGCTACACCTTC
CDR3aa: CASSPPDMGYTF

d_gene: .
v_gene: TRBV10-3
j_gene: TRBJ1-4
abundance: .
CDR3nt: TGTGCCAGCAGACCCCTGACGATTTATGGGACTAATGAAAAACTGTTTTTT
CDR3aa: CASRPLTIYGTNEKLFF

d_gene: .
v_gene: TRBV7-9
j_gene: TRBJ1-2
abundance: .
CDR3nt: TGTGCCAGCAGCTTATCGGGGGGGAATAATGGCTACACCTTC
CDR3aa: CASSLSGGNNGYTF

d_gene: .
v_gene: TRBV2
j_gene: TRBJ1-6
abundance: many
CDR3nt: TGTGCCAGCAGGCAGGGAAGTACGTCACCCCTCCACTTT
CDR3aa: CASRQGSTSPLHF

d_gene: .
v_gene: TRBV4-1
j_gene: TRBJ1-6
abundance: .
CDR3nt: TGCGCCAGCAGCCAAGATTCCGCAGGAGGGTATTCACCCCTCCACTTT
CDR3aa: CASSQDSAGGYSPLHF

d_gene: TRBD1
v_gene: TRBV7-9
j_gene: TRBJ2-5
abundance: many
CDR3nt: TGTGCCAGCAGCCCATCTGACAGGGGAGAGACCCAGTACTTC
CDR3aa: CASSPSDRGETQYF

d_gene: .
v_gene: TRBV7-9
j_gene: TRBJ2-4
abundance: .
CDR3nt: TGTGCCAGCAGCTTAATGTCAATATTAAACATTCAGTACTTC
CDR3aa: CASSLMSILNIQYF

d_gene: TRBD2
v_gene: TRBV6-5
j_gene: TRBJ2-7
abundance: many
CDR3nt: TGTGCCAGCAGCTTACAGAGTCGGGGGGGTGAGCAGTACTTC
CDR3aa: CASSLQSRGGEQYF

d_gene: .
v_gene: TRBV7-2
j_gene: TRBJ2-5
abundance: many
CDR3nt: TGTGCCAGCAGCTTAGGAGGGTTCCAAGAGACCCAGTACTTC
CDR3aa: CASSLGGFQETQYF

d_gene: .
v_gene: TRBV10-1
j_gene: TRBJ2-3
abundance: once
CDR3nt: TGCGCCAGCACACCGGGACCGAACACAGATACGCAGTATTTT
CDR3aa: CASTPGPNTDTQYF

d_gene: TRBD1
v_gene: TRBV12-3/TRBV12-4
j_gene: TRBJ1-2
abundance: many
CDR3nt: TGTGCCAGCAGTTCACAGGGGGTCTATGGCTACACCTTC
CDR3aa: CASSSQGVYGYTF

d_gene: .
v_gene: TRBV19
j_gene: TRBJ1-5
abundance: few
CDR3nt: TGTGCCAGTATAGCTGGAGGGAGCAATCAGCCCCAGCATTTT
CDR3aa: CASIAGGSNQPQHF

d_gene: TRBD1
v_gene: TRBV12-3/TRBV12-4
j_gene: TRBJ2-2
abundance: .
CDR3nt: TGTGCCAGCAGTTTCGACAGGGCGAACACCGGGGAGCTGTTTTTT
CDR3aa: CASSFDRANTGELFF

d_gene: .
v_gene: TRBV10-3
j_gene: TRBJ2-6
abundance: .
CDR3nt: TGTGCCATCAGTGAGTCCGGGCTGAACACTGAAGCTTTC
CDR3aa: CAISESGLNTEAF

d_gene: TRBD1
v_gene: TRBV19
j_gene: TRBJ2-2
abundance: once
CDR3nt: TGTGCCAGTGGGTGGACAGGGGGTACCGGGGAGCTGTTTTTT
CDR3aa: CASGWTGGTGELFF

d_gene: .
v_gene: TRBV12-3/TRBV12-4
j_gene: TRBJ1-3
abundance: few
CDR3nt: TGTGCCAGCAGTTCCAACAGGGCAGGAAACACCATATATTTT
CDR3aa: CASSSNRAGNTIYF

d_gene: .
v_gene: TRBV7-8
j_gene: TRBJ2-1
abundance: .
CDR3nt: TGTGCCAGCAGCTTGGCTCACAATGAGCAGTTCTTC
CDR3aa: CASSLAHNEQFF